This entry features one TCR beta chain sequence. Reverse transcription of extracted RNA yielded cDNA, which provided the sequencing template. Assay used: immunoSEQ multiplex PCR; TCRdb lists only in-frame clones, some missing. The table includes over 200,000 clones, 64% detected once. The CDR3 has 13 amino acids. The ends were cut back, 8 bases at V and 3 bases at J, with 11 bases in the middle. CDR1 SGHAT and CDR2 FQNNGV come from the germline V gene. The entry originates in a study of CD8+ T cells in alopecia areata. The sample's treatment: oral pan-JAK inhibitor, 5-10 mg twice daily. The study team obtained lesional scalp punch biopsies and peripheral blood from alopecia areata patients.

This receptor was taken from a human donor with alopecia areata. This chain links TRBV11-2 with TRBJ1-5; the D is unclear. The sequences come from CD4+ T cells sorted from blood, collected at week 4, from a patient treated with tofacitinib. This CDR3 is CASANSHNQPQHF. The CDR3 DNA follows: TGTGCCAGCGCAAACAGTCACAATCAGCCCCAGCATTTT.